This TCR beta chain appears in the sequencing data of a study of cytomegalovirus exposure and HLA in healthy donors (dated by TCRdb to about 2017). Notes on the research overall: An earlier analysis of several hundred of the donors reported about 250 Gb of sequence data and 117 million unique TCR beta sequences from about 180 million T cells. An early release that covered fewer than 750 HLA-typed donors contained about 290 gigabases of sequencing data and tens of millions of unique TCR sequences. Of the roughly 410 genotyped donors, roughly 76% were placed in the genetic ancestry cluster associated with self-reported Caucasian donors. The study aimed to test whether signatures of past pathogen exposure could be identified by cataloging public T cell receptors. The T cell repertoires of around 670 subjects were profiled by immunosequencing and related to cytomegalovirus serostatus. In addition to the first cohort of 666 subjects, a separate validation cohort of 120 different subjects was used. The study combined high-throughput TCR immunosequencing, statistical association of individual TCRs with disease status, and machine learning to predict cytomegalovirus infection status. To study patterns of TCR occurrence, a later analysis re-analyzed previously published TCR beta repertoires from more than 550 donors and added high-resolution HLA genotyping. The later analysis used no new phenotypic data to find candidate immune exposures, relying instead on TCR beta sequences and their occurrence across donors. In an earlier analysis of more than 550 of the donors, high-throughput TCR beta sequencing was used to judge whether each TCR beta V gene segment behaved as functional or pseudogenic. Donor age, sex, ethnicity and CMV serostatus were collected together with the repertoire data. A later genetic analysis took genome-wide SNP genotypes for about 65% of the 666 donors and used that subset as a discovery cohort. All discovery cohort repertoires had been generated using a single sequencing platform. Both class I and class II loci were covered by HLA typing, at four-digit resolution. Typing coverage varied by locus: 629-630 donors for A, B, C, DRB1 and DQB1; 500 to 550 for DQA1; about 590 for DPA1; 400 to 480 for DPB1. Roughly 5 DR-DQ haplotypes were treated as single units for association and clustering because of strong linkage in the cohort. Across about 370 genotyped donors of the cohort, an average of roughly 250,000 unique TCR beta nucleotide sequences per donor were sequenced, and about a sixth of those sequences were non-productive. Beyond this particular receptor, the publication reports: The earlier analysis of some 560 of the donors excluded 15 to 20 rarely observed V segments, including chromosome 9 orphons, because counts were too low. The study listed 170 or so TCR beta chains as associated with cytomegalovirus. When HLA alleles, especially DR and DQ, strongly co-occurred, TCR associations were difficult to assign to individual alleles. Cytomegalovirus status was reported to be diagnosed by the classifier with high specificity and sensitivity in both the original and validation cohorts. A further reported finding was that TCR beta sequences accurately predicted the HLA-A and HLA-B alleles for most subjects in the first cohort. An association between a missense DCLRE1C variant and V-gene and J-gene trimming of TCR beta chains was found in a later genetic analysis and replicated in an independent cohort. Because the 87-base-pair reads could not distinguish some IMGT-functional V segments, including TRBV6-2 and TRBV6-3, those segments were excluded. At a false discovery rate of 0.05, a later analysis linked fewer than 20,000 TCR beta sequences to specific HLA alleles. According to a later genetic analysis, donors in an Asian-associated ancestry cluster had fewer N-insertions in productive TCRs than the roughly 700-donor mean. Broadly in line with IMGT annotations, most TCR beta V segments showed up in productive rearrangements about 87% or about 30% of the time in an earlier analysis of under 700 of the donors. According to a later analysis, parvovirus B19, influenza, CMV and Epstein-Barr virus appeared linked to several top co-occurrence clusters. A later analysis found that TCR association rates varied across HLA loci, with DRB1 alleles showing the most associated TCRs and HLA-C alleles the fewest. In vitro tests confirmed that three of the cytomegalovirus-associated TCR beta chains recognize cytomegalovirus antigens. Linkage disequilibrium might explain the correlated functional status among segregating V segments, but an unknown experimental factor could not be ruled out. It was suggested by the authors that the approach could potentially be generalized to other disease states and immunological phenotypes. While some public TCRs were present in many individuals, most TCR sequences turned up only very rarely across donors. The only immune exposure information available for the cohort was CMV serostatus. A group of highly shared sequence variants was considered likely to be a technical artifact of the sequencing pipeline. Presence/absence analyses assumed roughly uniform sequencing depth across donors, an assumption that may not hold. In a later analysis, most CMV-associated TCR beta chains were found to appear HLA-restricted, with HLA associations seemingly driven largely by CMV exposure. Because HLA typing was unavailable for some donors at each locus, only the typed subset was used in association tests. Only TCR beta chains were sequenced in this cohort, and the absence of alpha or paired-chain data limited detectable features. Compared with equally common non-associated chains, HLA-associated TCR beta chains in a later analysis were more clonally expanded and had lower generation probabilities.

For CDR1 and CDR2, the germline V gene lists KGHSH and LQKENI. Including the terminal cysteine and phenylalanine, the CDR3 comprises 15 residues. Just the 45-base CDR3 DNA is kept, in frame starting at base 1. At the junction V is shortened by 2 bases and J by 3 bases; bases outside the gene matches: 0. The receptor library was made with the immunoSEQ multiplex PCR assay. For the multiplex PCR, a mixture combining 60 forward primers for TCR Vbeta segments and 13 reverse primers for TCR Jbeta segments was used. The CDR3 region of rearranged TCR beta genes was amplified from genomic DNA with a multiplex PCR assay. On the Illumina HiSeq System, the amplified TCR beta libraries were sequenced as 87-base-pair reads. Per the source publication's procedure: In a later analysis, some 80 million unique TCR beta chains were counted across the roughly 700 repertoires, and about 9.9 million of these chains were shared by at least two donors. Raw reads were error-corrected and collapsed into unique sequences by a nearest-neighbor algorithm in which closely related sequences were merged to remove PCR and sequencing errors. CDR3 sequences were aligned to IMGT reference sequences to assign V, D and J gene segments. For a sequence to be retained, a match of at least six nucleotides was required to both a V gene segment and a J gene segment. Rearrangements were called productive when the CDR3 lacked stop codons and stayed in frame with V and J; all others were non-productive. Following IMGT convention, CDR3 was defined as the stretch from the second conserved V-encoded cysteine up to the conserved J-encoded phenylalanine. Sequences without an unambiguous match to a single V gene segment were excluded from the earlier analysis of almost 600 of the donors. An earlier analysis of 550 to 650 of the donors classified V segments as functional when productive rearrangements were above 56.7% and as segregating when the standard deviation between donors was above 5%. A statistical classification framework was developed to diagnose cytomegalovirus status using the catalog of TCR beta chain sequences. V and J gene assignment, in a later analysis, came from comparing TCR nucleotide sequences with IMGT/GENE-DB human TR gene sequences. In a later analysis, CDR3 sequences and most-parsimonious VDJ recombination scenarios were assigned using the TCRdist pipeline. In a later analysis, every TCR beta chain was defined by the combination of its CDR3 amino acid sequence and its V-gene family, and reads without a unique V-gene family were dropped. As a way to deal with suspected cross-contamination and a sequencing artifact, a later analysis dropped 450 to 600 nucleotide sequences that were highly shared and had low generation probability. A later analysis calculated a clonal expansion index for each public chain from normalized within-repertoire ranks of inferred template counts. A later analysis computed generation probabilities with a VDJ recombination model fitted to out-of-frame rearrangements, and checked the results against IGoR. Hypergeometric tests were used in a later analysis to score TCR-TCR, TCR-HLA and TCR-CMV co-occurrence, with a repertoire-size bias correction applied to the TCR pairs. To estimate false discovery rates, a later analysis permuted the HLA or CMV assignments 20 times. In a later analysis, co-occurring TCRs were grouped with DBSCAN, and TCRdist sequence similarity was added when clustering was performed within HLA-allele-positive subsets. Repertoires with fewer than 30,000 or more than 120,000 public chains, plus five repertoires with anomalous nucleotide sharing, were excluded from co-occurrence clustering. TCRdb holds this immuneACCESS table with in-frame rearrangements only. Some clones are missing; in checked studies, unresolved V genes explain under half, and the rest has no known cause. V and J calls and clone size are as listed in that table; D and trimming were resolved from the DNA. In all, the sample holds about 110,000 clones, and more than 80% of those were seen once. Roughly 6.1% of the sample goes to the ten largest clones.

The cohort was made up of several hundred healthy bone marrow donors. Cohort members were all nominally healthy when sampled, although unrecorded immune exposures were likely present. The donor was CMV seronegative and was included in the group of 352 seronegative cohort members. Each donor provided a peripheral blood sample, and peripheral blood mononuclear cells were used for TCR beta sequencing. Genomic DNA extraction from the blood cell samples was performed with the Qiagen DNeasy Blood Extraction Kit. A remark on this clone: Its antigen is unknown. Nothing much larger sits one base from this clone, and base qualities are not available.

The chain couples TRBV18 to TRBJ2-5, and TRBD2 aligns with 13 junction nucleotides. Source material: PBMCs. The TCR was taken from a man between 18 and 35 years old in good health and CMV-seronegative. The CDR3 is CASSPGLAGEETQYF. The DNA is TGTGCCAGCTCACCAGGACTAGCGGGAGAAGAGACCCAGTACTTC.